The rows below give T cell receptor beta chains drawn from one sample of a study of identical twins. Using its own MiXCR run on the 5' RACE reads, TCRdb lists one record per CDR3 protein. The top ten hold roughly 0.97% of the sample, which has around 680,000 distinct CDR3 sequences, more than 6.5% seen once. The sample was also reused in another study, on yellow fever vaccine responses in identical twins.

The specimen was PBMCs. Source of these receptors: a woman younger than 30 in good health. Each CDR3 is given with its conserved first and last residue. For some rows the clone size is stated as once, few or many, or as a class when expanded; others skip it.

abundance	v_gene	j_gene	CDR3aa
NA	TRBV9	TRBJ2-1	CASSPPRTYNEQFF
few	TRBV7-2	TRBJ2-2	CASSLMDPSNTGELFF
few	TRBV20-1	TRBJ2-7	CSARGPDAYEQYF
NA	TRBV3-1	TRBJ1-1	CASSQGSGPIAEAFF
few	TRBV20-1	TRBJ2-1	CSARPLAGGLDEQFF
many	TRBV3-1	TRBJ2-5	CASSQLDAGTQYF
few	TRBV3-1	TRBJ2-2	CASRRTGGGELFF
NA	TRBV28	TRBJ1-2	CASSYSTGGDYGYTF
many	TRBV5-6	TRBJ1-6	CASRRGSSYNSPLHF
NA	TRBV4-1	TRBJ2-7	CASSQLLAGGVGEQYF